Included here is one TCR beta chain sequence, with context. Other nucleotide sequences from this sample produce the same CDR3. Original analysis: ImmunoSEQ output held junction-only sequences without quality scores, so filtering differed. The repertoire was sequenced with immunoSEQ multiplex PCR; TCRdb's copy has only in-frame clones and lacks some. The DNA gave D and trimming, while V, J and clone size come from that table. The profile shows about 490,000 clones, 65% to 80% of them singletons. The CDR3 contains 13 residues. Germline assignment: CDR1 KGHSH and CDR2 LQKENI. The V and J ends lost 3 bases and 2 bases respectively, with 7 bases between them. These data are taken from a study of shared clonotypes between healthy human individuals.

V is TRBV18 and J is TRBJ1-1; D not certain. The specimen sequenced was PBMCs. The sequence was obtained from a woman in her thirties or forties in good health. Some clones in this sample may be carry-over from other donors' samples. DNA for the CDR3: TGTGCCAGCTCACCCACGGCTAACACTGAAGCTTTCTTT. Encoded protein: CASSPTANTEAFF.